Listed below are T cell receptor beta chains from one sample, sequenced in a study of blood T cell repertoires in COVID-19. Repertoires were generated with immunoSEQ multiplex PCR, while TCRdb's copy carries only in-frame clones and drops some. The table records around 170,000 clones, 83% of them present only once. Input material: peripheral blood. The receptors were gathered from a woman between 35 and 50 years old with acute or convalescent COVID-19. Both conserved end residues are part of each CDR3. Fields, in order: D gene, clone size, J gene, CDR3 length, V gene, CDR3 DNA, CDR3 protein. The D gene is left open where the match is weak. A clone size is listed for some rows: how often the clone was seen (once, few, many), or a class if it is expanded.

>TRBD2|NA|TRBJ2-1|14|TRBV6-4
TGTGCCACCGGCCGGGGGGGGACGTACAATGAGCAGTTCTTC
CATGRGGTYNEQFF
>NA|NA|TRBJ1-3|15|TRBV5-4
TGTGCCAGCAGCTCACAGGGCGCCGGGGGAAACACCATATATTTT
CASSSQGAGGNTIYF
>TRBD1|NA|TRBJ1-2|15|TRBV24-1
TGTGCCACCAGTGCCCAGGACAGGCAGCCTGATAGCTACACCTTC
CATSAQDRQPDSYTF
>NA|NA|TRBJ2-5|14|TRBV6-5
TGTGCCAGCAGGACCGAGGGTGGTCTGGAGACCCAGTACTTC
CASRTEGGLETQYF
>TRBD2|NA|TRBJ2-5|16|TRBV5-4
TGTGCCAGCAGCTTCCCTTTGCGGGAGGGCCCGGAGACCCAGTACTTC
CASSFPLREGPETQYF
>NA|NA|TRBJ1-1|14|TRBV9
TGTGCCAGCAGCGTAGAAGGGGTATACACTGAAGCTTTCTTT
CASSVEGVYTEAFF
>TRBD2|NA|TRBJ2-7|14|TRBV3-1/TRBV3-2
TGTGCCAGCACAAAAGGCGGGGGCTCCTACGAGCAGTACTTC
CASTKGGGSYEQYF
>NA|NA|TRBJ1-1|13|TRBV15
TGTGCCACCAGCGGGGGCGAGGGCACTGAAGCTTTCTTT
CATSGGEGTEAFF
>NA|NA|TRBJ1-5|14|TRBV6-5
TGTGCCAGCAGCCCCGGGCAGGGGCGCCAGCCCCAGCATTTT
CASSPGQGRQPQHF
>TRBD1|NA|TRBJ1-1|17|TRBV29-1
TGCAGCGTTGGAGTGAGACAGGGAAGATTGGGAAACACTGAAGCTTTCTTT
CSVGVRQGRLGNTEAFF
>TRBD2|NA|TRBJ2-1|17|TRBV5-6
TGTGCCAGCAGCTGGGGCGTAACTAGCGGGGGGATAAATGAGCAGTTCTTC
CASSWGVTSGGINEQFF
>TRBD1|NA|TRBJ1-3|16|TRBV6-6
TGTGCCAGCAGTTATGTACAGGGGTGGGTTGGAAACACCATATATTTT
CASSYVQGWVGNTIYF
>NA|NA|TRBJ1-2|16|TRBV27
TGTGCCAGCAGTTTAACCCAGGCAGGGGATAACTATGGCTACACCTTC
CASSLTQAGDNYGYTF
>NA|NA|TRBJ2-1|14|TRBV10-3
TGTGCCAGCGCCGGGACACCTGCCTACAATGAGCAGTTCTTC
CASAGTPAYNEQFF
>TRBD2|NA|TRBJ2-1|17|TRBV7-2
TGTGCCAGCAGCTTGGTTCCTATAGCGGGGTCGACCTATGAGCAGTTCTTC
CASSLVPIAGSTYEQFF
>TRBD1|NA|TRBJ1-2|20|TRBV7-8
TGTGCCAGCAGCTTAGCCCGACTCCCGGGACAGGGGAGTATCGACTATGGCTACACCTTC
CASSLARLPGQGSIDYGYTF
>NA|once|TRBJ1-2|13|TRBV12-3/TRBV12-4
TGTGCCAGCAGTTGGACAGTGAGGGGTGGCTACACCTTC
CASSWTVRGGYTF
>TRBD2|NA|TRBJ2-2|16|TRBV10-1
TGCGCCAGCAGTGGGAATAGCGGGTCGAACACCGGGGAGCTGTTTTTT
CASSGNSGSNTGELFF
>TRBD2|NA|TRBJ2-1|14|TRBV6-6
TGTGCCAGCGAGTTGAGCGGGGGGTACAATGAGCAGTTCTTC
CASELSGGYNEQFF
>TRBD2|NA|TRBJ2-3|15|TRBV5-1
TGCGCCAGCAGCCCGGGGGGGACTAGCACAGATACGCAGTATTTT
CASSPGGTSTDTQYF
>TRBD2|NA|TRBJ2-2|13|TRBV12-3/TRBV12-4
TGTGCCAGCAGTCCTAGCGGGGCCAGGGAGCTGTTTTTT
CASSPSGARELFF
>TRBD1|NA|TRBJ2-7|16|TRBV2
TGTGCCAGCAGTGAAGCAGGAAGGACAGGGAATCACGAGCAGTACTTC
CASSEAGRTGNHEQYF
>NA|NA|TRBJ1-2|12|TRBV28
TGTGCCAGCAGTCCCCCGGGTCGTGGCTACACCTTC
CASSPPGRGYTF
>NA|NA|TRBJ1-5|15|TRBV16
TGTGCCAGCAGCACGAGCGCAGGAGGGTATCAGCCCCAGCATTTT
CASSTSAGGYQPQHF
>TRBD1|NA|TRBJ2-7|12|TRBV23-1
TGCGCCAGCACTCTGCCCCCGGGACAGCGGTACTTC
CASTLPPGQRYF
>TRBD2|NA|TRBJ2-7|16|TRBV5-1
TGCGCCAGCAGCTTGGTCCCCGGGGGGAGCTCCTACGAGCAGTACTTC
CASSLVPGGSSYEQYF
>NA|NA|TRBJ2-1|11|TRBV27
TGTGCCAGTAGATTGTACAATGAGCAGTTCTTC
CASRLYNEQFF